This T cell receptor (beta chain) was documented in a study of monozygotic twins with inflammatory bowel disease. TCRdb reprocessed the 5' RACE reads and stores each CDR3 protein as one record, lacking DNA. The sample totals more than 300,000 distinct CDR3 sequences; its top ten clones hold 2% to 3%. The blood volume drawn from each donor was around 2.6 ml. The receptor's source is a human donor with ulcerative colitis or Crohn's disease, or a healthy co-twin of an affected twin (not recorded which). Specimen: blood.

CDR3 protein: CSARDRDRGMNTEAFF. This chain links TRBV20-1 with TRBJ1-1; TCRdb picks TRBD1, but there is no DNA to check that call. CDR1 is DFQATT and CDR2 is SNEGSKA in the germline V gene (reference sequence). The CDR3 runs 16 residues.